These 32 T cell receptor beta chains were sequenced from one sample in a study of metastatic and nonmetastatic thyroid tumors (dated by TCRdb to the early 2020s). The library was obtained by PCR. Instrument on record: Illumina HiSeq 4000. TCRdb reprocessing: public reads trimmed at Q25 with fastp, clones called with MiXCR, in-frame beta chains kept. This sample comprises roughly 71,000 clones, roughly 18% of them detected only once. The ten biggest clones cover about 13% of the sample. No treatment had been received by any patient before thyroid surgery. Source material: blood. Receptors originate from a female donor with papillary thyroid cancer or a benign thyroid nodule (not recorded which). Some clones in this sample may be carry-over from other donors' samples.

This clone showed up just a few times. CDR3: CSARDGQGSSYEQYF. The CDR3 region has the DNA TGCAGTGCTAGAGATGGCCAGGGCTCTTCCTACGAGCAGTACTTC. This chain uses TRBV20-1 with TRBJ2-7; D may be TRBD1 (5 bases). From germline, CDR1 is DFQATT and CDR2 SNEGSKA (reference sequence). The CDR3 is 15 amino acids. The V and J ends lost 0 bases and 1 base respectively, with 13 bases between them.

This chain links TRBV5-1 with TRBJ1-2; 10 positions match TRBD1. This CDR3 is built from 17 residues. The germline CDR1 and CDR2 sequences are SGHRS and YFSETQ. Losses at the gene ends were 1 base for V and 4 bases for J; bases not matched to a gene: 10. The DNA of the CDR3 is TGCGCCAGCAGCTTGAGTGGACAGGGGGATGTAAGCTATGGCTACACCTTC. Amino acids: CASSLSGQGDVSYGYTF.

The rearrangement joins TRBV7-9 to TRBJ1-1, with no clear D. V dropped 1 base and J dropped 2 bases, with 5 bases sitting between them. This CDR3 has 13 amino acids. The V gene's germline CDR1 is SEHNR and CDR2 FQNEAQ (reference sequence). The DNA for the CDR3 is TGTGCCAGCAGCTTAGATTATAACACTGAAGCTTTCTTT. This translates into CASSLDYNTEAFF.

At least ten counts were recorded for this clone. This chain joins TRBV2 and TRBJ2-7; perhaps TRBD1 as D (5 bases). This CDR3 comprises 12 residues. V was clipped by 6 bases and J by 3 bases, with 9 bases between them. In germline, CDR1 is SNHLY, CDR2 FYNNEI. The CDR3 sequence is CASRQDGYEQYF. Written as DNA, the CDR3 is TGTGCCAGCAGACAGGACGGCTACGAGCAGTACTTC.

This clone was recorded many times. This sequence joins TRBV7-6 and TRBJ1-3; D uncertain. This CDR3 comprises 15 residues. V was cut by 1 base and J by 2 bases, with 9 bases left in between. CDR1 SGHVS and CDR2 FNYEAQ come from the germline V gene. DNA for the CDR3: TGTGCCAGCAGCTTAGAAGGGATCGCTGGAAACACCATATATTTT. Amino acid sequence: CASSLEGIAGNTIYF. The full variable domain, its missing parts supplied by reference TRBV7-6 and TRBJ1-3, is GAGVSQSPRYKVTKRGQDVALRCDPISGHVSLYWYRQALGQGPEFLTYFNYEAQQDKSGLPNDRFSAERPEGSISTLTIQRTEQRDSAMYRCASSLEGIAGNTIYFGEGSWLTVV.

In its sample, this clone was seen a few times. The rearrangement links TRBV6-1 to TRBJ2-7; D is uncertain. Germline V gene lookup returns CDR1 MNHNS and CDR2 SASEGT. V lost 7 bases and J 0 bases, leaving 16 bases between the germline ends. The CDR3 runs to 15 residues. CDR3 nucleotides: TGTGCCAGCATTCCATCGCCAGCCTCCTCCTACGAGCAGTACTTC. Translated: CASIPSPASSYEQYF.

As regards this clone: A much larger clone lies a single base off, so this may be a read error. The chain carries TRBV19 and TRBJ2-7; D may match TRBD1 or TRBD2 (6 bases each). The ends were cut back, 3 bases at V and 4 bases at J, with 16 bases in the middle. The CDR3 spans 15 residues. CDR1 is LNHDA, CDR2 SQIVND, per germline (reference sequence). CDR3 amino acids: CASSMGPGAGYEQYF. CDR3 nucleotides: TGTGCCAGTAGTATGGGCCCGGGGGCAGGATACGAGCAGTACTTC.

The chain is built from TRBV6-1 and TRBJ1-4; no reliable D call. The germline V gene has CDR1 MNHNS and CDR2 SASEGT. Between the trimmed V and J ends, which lost 10 bases and 4 bases, there was a span of 16 bases. The CDR3 sequence is 14 residues long. CDR3 region: CAIRPGFGNEKLFF. DNA for the CDR3: TGTGCCATCCGTCCTGGGTTCGGTAATGAAAAACTGTTTTTT.

There are many counts of this clone. The chain combines TRBV7-2 with TRBJ2-2; D is perhaps TRBD1 (5 bases). V was shortened by 5 bases and J by 0 bases, with 10 bases between the two germline ends. CDR3 length equals 15 residues. Germline CDR1 is SGHTA and CDR2 is FQGNSA. The CDR3 region has the DNA TGTGCCAGCAGCCCAGGGATCGCGAACACCGGGGAGCTGTTTTTT. Protein: CASSPGIANTGELFF.

This clone came up many times. The chain joins TRBV6-1 to TRBJ1-4; the match to TRBD1 covers 8 bases. The CDR3 length is 15 residues. V shed 3 bases, J shed 7 bases, and the junction held 7 bases outside the gene matches. Germline V gene data show CDR1 as MNHNS and CDR2 as SASEGT. CDR3: CASSEDRVDGEKLFF. The CDR3 bases are TGTGCCAGCAGTGAGGACAGGGTCGATGGTGAAAAACTGTTTTTT.

In its sample, this clone was seen many times. The CDR3 DNA follows: TGTGCCAGCATGCTGACAGCCACTGAAGCTTTCTTT. This codes for CASMLTATEAFF. The chain carries TRBV12-3 or TRBV12-4 and TRBJ1-1, with a possible D match to TRBD1 (5 bases). CDR3 length equals 12 residues. The V end lost 7 bases, the J end lost 4 bases, and 10 bases lay between the germline ends.

This clone was observed a few times. CDR3: CASSYHPKETQYF. The CDR3, as DNA: TGTGCCAGCAGCTACCATCCAAAAGAGACCCAGTACTTC. The chain employs TRBV12-3 or TRBV12-4 and TRBJ2-5; unclear D gene. V lost 6 bases and J 3 bases, leaving 11 bases between the germline ends. The CDR3 extends over 13 amino acids.

By proportion, this clone is medium-sized. The chain couples TRBV4-2 to TRBJ2-6; the D gene is possibly TRBD1 (6 bases). Between the trimmed V and J ends, which lost 4 bases and 2 bases, there was a span of 12 bases. The CDR3 is 16 amino acids. Germline-derived CDR1 and CDR2 are LGHNA and YNFKEQ. CDR3 region: CASSPEQGAGANVLTF. In DNA, the CDR3 is TGTGCCAGCAGCCCCGAACAGGGAGCTGGGGCCAACGTCCTGACTTTC.

The rearrangement joins TRBV30 to TRBJ1-1, with a possible D match to TRBD1 (5 bases). Germline V gene sequence: CDR1 GTSNPN, CDR2 SVGIG (reference sequence). V gave up 3 bases and J gave up 7 bases, with 18 bases separating them. This CDR3 has 14 residues. The CDR3 here is CAWRAGGIHGEAFF. The CDR3 DNA reads as TGTGCCTGGAGGGCGGGGGGGATACACGGTGAAGCTTTCTTT. Filled out from reference TRBV30 and TRBJ1-1, the complete variable domain reads SQTIHQWPATLVQPVGSPLSLECTVEGTSNPNLYWYRQAAGRGLQLLFYSVGIGQISSEVPQNLSASRPQDRQFILSSKKLLLSDSGFYLCAWRAGGIHGEAFFGQGTRLTVV.

This clone was counted at least ten times. The rearrangement joins TRBV6-5 to TRBJ1-1, with 8 bases matching TRBD1. The CDR3 contains 13 residues. Trimming removed 2 bases from V and 6 bases from J; junction bases left unmatched: 2. Germline-derived CDR1 and CDR2 are MNHEY and SVGAGI. The CDR3 sequence: CASSYTTGAEAFF. The CDR3 DNA reads as TGTGCCAGCAGTTACACGACAGGGGCTGAAGCTTTCTTT.

This clone was picked up a small number of times. V gene TRBV30 combines with J gene TRBJ1-6; a weak D match, TRBD1 (6 bases). Trimming stripped 0 bases from V and 13 bases from J, with 10 bases between. Germline CDR1 reads GTSNPN; CDR2 reads SVGIG (reference sequence). This CDR3 contains 12 residues. The CDR3, as DNA: TGTGCCTGGAGTGTATTAAGGGGGCCCCTCCACTTT. This codes for CAWSVLRGPLHF.

The table lists this clone with a few counts. At one end the junction does not follow the germline gene, possibly because of a read error. V usage is TRBV7-7 and J usage is TRBJ2-2; D is unresolved. The CDR3 length is 15 residues. Germline values: CDR1 SSHAT, CDR2 FNYEAQ (reference sequence). CDR3 DNA sequence: TGTGCTAGCAGCTTATCTGGAAACTCCGGCGGGGAGCTGTTTTTT. It codes for CASSLSGNSGGELFF. Looking up the rest from reference TRBV7-7 and TRBJ2-2 gives the full variable domain: GAGVSQSPRYKVTKRGQDVTLRCDPISSHATLYWYQQALGQGPEFLTYFNYEAQPDKSGLPSDRFSAERPEGSISTLTIQRTEQRDSAMYRCASSLSGNSGGELFFGEGSRLTVL.

This clone was detected a few times. J is TRBJ2-5 and V is TRBV6-1; no reliable D call. The CDR3 sequence is 14 residues long. From germline, CDR1 is MNHNS and CDR2 SASEGT. The V end lost 0 bases, the J end lost 5 bases, and 10 bases lay between the germline ends. Written as DNA, the CDR3 is TGTGCCAGCAGTGAAGCGCTTGCATCGGAGACCCAGTACTTC. Its protein is CASSEALASETQYF.

This clone was picked up many times. V and J are TRBV2 and TRBJ2-3; D might be TRBD2 (5 bases). The V gene lost 6 bases and the J gene lost 4 bases, with 17 bases spanning the gap. Germline loops: CDR1 SNHLY, CDR2 FYNNEI. The CDR3 is 15 amino acids. CDR3 sequence (DNA): TGTGCCAGCAGGACTACTAGTCGGAGCGCAGATACGCAGTATTTT. Translating gives CASRTTSRSADTQYF. Together with reference TRBV2 and TRBJ2-3, the CDR3 gives the full variable domain: EPEVTQTPSHQVTQMGQEVILRCVPISNHLYFYWYRQILGQKVEFLVSFYNNEISEKSEIFDDQFSVERPDGSNFTLKIRSTKLEDSAMYFCASRTTSRSADTQYFGPGTRLTVL.

The rearrangement uses TRBV3-1 and TRBJ2-1; maybe TRBD1 (5 bases). The V gene lost 3 bases and the J gene lost 5 bases, with 5 bases spanning the gap. The CDR3 loop spans 12 amino acids. CDR1 and CDR2 from the germline V gene are LGHDT and YNNKEL (reference sequence). The CDR3 sequence is CASSQGHNEQFF. Written as DNA, the CDR3 is TGTGCCAGCAGCCAGGGGCACAATGAGCAGTTCTTC.

This clone was picked up many times. The J gene is TRBJ2-7, the V gene TRBV10-1; no clear D gene. This CDR3 comprises 14 residues. The V end was cut by 3 bases, the J end by 0 bases, with 9 bases between. Germline V gene data show CDR1 as WNHNN and CDR2 as SYGVQD (reference sequence). The CDR3 region has the DNA TGCGCCAGCAGTGAAGGACGTAGCTCCTACGAGCAGTACTTC. This gives the protein CASSEGRSSYEQYF.

This chain connects TRBV5-1 to TRBJ2-2; D might be TRBD2 (6 bases). Between the trimmed V and J ends, which lost 5 bases and 4 bases, there was a span of 15 bases. The CDR3 covers 15 residues. Germline assignment: CDR1 SGHRS and CDR2 YFSETQ. CDR3 coding DNA: TGCGCCAGCAGGCGCCTATCGGGAGTCACCGGGGAGCTGTTTTTT. It codes for CASRRLSGVTGELFF.

This clone has a count of ten or more. The chain uses TRBV11-3 and TRBJ2-7; D may be TRBD2 (6 bases). CDR3 size: 13 residues. Between the trimmed V and J ends, which lost 3 bases and 2 bases, there was a span of 8 bases. Germline assignment: CDR1 SGHNT and CDR2 YENEEA. The chain's CDR3 is CASSLGGTYEQYF. The CDR3 nucleotides are TGTGCCAGCAGCTTGGGGGGTACCTACGAGCAGTACTTC.

This rearrangement joins TRBV11-2 to TRBJ2-7; 9 positions match TRBD1. The CDR3 totals 16 residues. J was trimmed by 4 bases and V by 5 bases; bases with no gene match: 12. CDR1 is SGHAT, CDR2 FQNNGV, per germline. This CDR3 is CASSPPPGTGMYEQYF. In DNA form, the CDR3 reads TGTGCCAGCAGCCCCCCCCCCGGGACAGGGATGTACGAGCAGTACTTC. The full variable domain, in which reference TRBV11-2 and TRBJ2-7 provide the parts outside the CDR3, is EAGVAQSPRYKIIEKRQSVAFWCNPISGHATLYWYQQILGQGPKLLIQFQNNGVVDDSQLPKDRFSAERLKGVDSTLKIQPAKLEDSAVYLCASSPPPGTGMYEQYFGPGTRLTVT.

This clone was picked up many times. The chain joins TRBV5-6 to TRBJ2-2, with 11 nucleotides matching TRBD1. The CDR3 has 15 amino acids. Trimming at V came to 5 bases and at J to 6 bases, leaving 6 bases not matched to a gene. Germline values: CDR1 SGHDT, CDR2 YYEEEE. CDR3 amino acids: CASSTGQGVSGELFF. The CDR3 DNA sequence: TGTGCCAGCAGTACGGGACAGGGGGTATCCGGGGAGCTGTTTTTT.

This clone was picked up a small number of times. The gene calls are TRBV18 and TRBJ2-3, with no clear D. Trimming left V 3 bases short and J 2 bases short, with 12 bases between. The CDR3 consists of 15 residues. Germline V gives CDR1 KGHSH, CDR2 LQKENI. CDR3 sequence: CASSPGSRSTDTQYF. CDR3 DNA sequence: TGTGCCAGCTCACCCGGGTCGCGGTCCACAGATACGCAGTATTTT.

V usage is TRBV6-1 and J usage is TRBJ1-4; D gene unclear. V dropped 6 bases and J dropped 5 bases, with 13 bases sitting between them. Per germline, CDR1 MNHNS and CDR2 SASEGT. The CDR3 is made up of 14 amino acids. DNA of the CDR3: TGTGCCAGCAGCCCACGGTGGAGGAATGAAAAACTGTTTTTT. Translation gives CASSPRWRNEKLFF.

This clone was observed many times. This chain uses TRBV20-1 with TRBJ2-1; 10 positions match TRBD2. Unmatched junction bases numbered 3, after V lost 0 bases and J lost 7 bases. Per germline, CDR1 DFQATT and CDR2 SNEGSKA (reference sequence). The CDR3 is 14 residues long. DNA of the CDR3: TGCAGTGCTAGAGATGGGACTAGCGTTAATGAGCAGTTCTTC. It codes for CSARDGTSVNEQFF.

This clone was picked up many times. The chain uses TRBV24-1 and TRBJ2-3, with D possibly TRBD1 on 6 matching bases. The CDR3 totals 16 residues. V was shortened by 0 bases and J by 6 bases, with 15 bases between the two germline ends. Germline loops: CDR1 KGHDR, CDR2 SFDVKD. This chain's CDR3 is CATSDLGRGQQDTQYF. CDR3 DNA: TGTGCCACCAGTGATTTGGGCCGCGGACAGCAGGATACGCAGTATTTT.

As to this clone: At one of its ends the junction is not consistent with the germline gene, which may arise from a read error. Distinct nucleotide sequences in the sample also encode this CDR3. V is TRBV6-1 and J is TRBJ1-1, with D possibly being TRBD1 (5 bases). There are 14 residues in the CDR3. Germline V gene sequence: CDR1 MNHNS, CDR2 SASEGT. CDR3 in amino acids: CASTKGSGNTEAFF. The CDR3 region has the DNA TGTGCCAGCACAAAGGGGTCAGGGAACACTGAAGCCTTCTTT.

This clone showed up many times. This chain joins TRBV5-4 and TRBJ2-3; 14 bases map to TRBD2. The ends lost 6 bases at V and 2 bases at J; junction bases unmatched: 8. The CDR3 runs 17 residues. Germline CDR1 and CDR2: SGHNT and YYREEE (reference sequence). The DNA for the CDR3 is TGTGCCAGCACCTCCCAGGGACTAGCGGGAGACACAGATACGCAGTATTTT. Translating it yields CASTSQGLAGDTDTQYF.

This chain joins TRBV6-2 or TRBV6-3 and TRBJ1-2; D perhaps matches TRBD1 (5 bases). Germline CDR1 is MNHEY and CDR2 is SVGEGT. Trimming shortened V by 5 bases and J by 10 bases, and 17 bases separated the two germline ends. The CDR3 covers 13 residues. The CDR3 nucleotides are TGTGCCAGCAGTCCCGGACACTTCGTGGACTACACCTTC. This sequence encodes CASSPGHFVDYTF.